This note documents a single TCR beta chain sequence. Healthy Caucasians from Russia aged about 6 to 90 served as donors. The sample belongs to a study of blood T cells in healthy people across ages. With a J-beta primer mix and a sample-barcoded 5' primer, a second PCR ran about 7 to 12 cycles. The template-switch adaptor, which had 12 random nucleotides, put a tag on each cDNA molecule. Individual samples furnished no less than 3 million CDR3-containing paired-end reads apiece. TCRdb reprocessed the 5' RACE reads via MiXCR and lists one record per CDR3 protein. In the table there are 850,000 to 1,100,000 distinct CDR3 sequences, less than 45% of which are singletons. This CDR3 comprises 14 residues.

The source material was blood. The clonotype was recovered from a man between 18 and 35 years old in good health. J is TRBJ2-4 and V is TRBV21-1; the table's D gene call, TRBD1, was not cross checked with the DNA. The J call may be mistaken, given a closer DNA end match to TRBJ2-7. TRBV21-1 represents a pseudogene. CDR3 DNA sequence: TGTGCCCCATGGGACAACAGAGATATCTACGAGCAGTACTTC. Encoded protein: CAPWDNRDIYEQYF.